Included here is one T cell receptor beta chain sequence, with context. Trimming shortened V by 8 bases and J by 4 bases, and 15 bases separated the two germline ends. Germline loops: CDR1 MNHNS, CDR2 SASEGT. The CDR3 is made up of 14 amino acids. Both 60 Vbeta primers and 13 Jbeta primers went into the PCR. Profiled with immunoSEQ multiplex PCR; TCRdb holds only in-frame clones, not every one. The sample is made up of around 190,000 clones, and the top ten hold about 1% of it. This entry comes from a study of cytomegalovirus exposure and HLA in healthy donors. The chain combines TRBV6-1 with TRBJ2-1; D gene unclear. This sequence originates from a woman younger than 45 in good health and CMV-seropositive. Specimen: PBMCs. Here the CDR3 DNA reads TGTGCCAGCGGTTTTGCGGATGATTACAATGAGCAGTTCTTC. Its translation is CASGFADDYNEQFF.